The next 22 T cell receptor beta chains were all read from a single sample in a study of neurological immune-mediated disorders. Via MiXCR, TCRdb re-called the 5' RACE reads, giving one row per CDR3 protein. In the table there are approximately 45,000 distinct CDR3 sequences, about 13% of which are singletons. The time point was: longitudinal time-point 3. The specimen sequenced was PBMCs. The receptor source for this set is a man aged 25 to 40 in good health.

There are many counts of this clonotype. V gene TRBV6-1 combines with J gene TRBJ2-7; 7 bases are a match to TRBD1. Germline V gene data show CDR1 as MNHNS and CDR2 as SASEGT. Trimming took 8 bases from V and 3 from J; bases not matched to a gene: 10. There are 14 residues in the CDR3. The CDR3 sequence is CASEGGQEGYEQYF. The CDR3 nucleotides read TGTGCCAGCGAAGGGGGCCAAGAGGGCTACGAGCAGTACTTC.

This clonotype occurred many times. This rearrangement joins TRBV7-7 to TRBJ2-1; TRBD1 might be the D (5 bases). Trimming took 2 bases from V and 5 from J, leaving 13 bases between them. The CDR3 runs to 15 residues. CDR1 is SSHAT, CDR2 FNYEAQ, per germline (reference sequence). The CDR3 DNA reads as TGTGCCAGCAGCTTATACCAGGGTTCCAACAATGAGCAGTTCTTC. As protein: CASSLYQGSNNEQFF.

This clonotype was recorded a few times. The CDR3 nucleotides are TGTGCCAGCAGCGTCTCCGTCAGGGGAAGTGAGCAGTTCTTC. Amino acids: CASSVSVRGSEQFF. The rearrangement links TRBV11-3 to TRBJ2-1; a possible D gene is TRBD1 (6 bases). The germline gives CDR1 SGHNT, CDR2 YENEEA. V lost 5 bases and J 9 bases, leaving 17 bases between the germline ends. The CDR3 runs 14 residues.

This clonotype was seen a few times. The rearrangement links TRBV5-1 to TRBJ2-7, with D possibly matching TRBD2 (6 bases). CDR1 SGHRS and CDR2 YFSETQ come from the germline V gene. With 4 bases removed from V and 4 bases from J, the gap between germline ends came to 15 bases. CDR3 length equals 14 residues. This CDR3 reads CASSPVGGNYEQYF. DNA for the CDR3: TGCGCCAGCAGCCCAGTCGGGGGAAATTACGAGCAGTACTTC. Full variable domain (remainder filled in from reference TRBV5-1 and TRBJ2-7): KAGVTQTPRYLIKTRGQQVTLSCSPISGHRSVSWYQQTPGQGLQFLFEYFSETQRNKGNFPGRFSGRQFSNSRSEMNVSTLELGDSALYLCASSPVGGNYEQYFGPGTRLTVT.

Regarding this clonotype: The junction and the germline gene differ at one end; a read error may be behind it. The chain combines TRBV5-5 with TRBJ1-2, with D unclear. The CDR3 has 14 residues. Per germline, CDR1 SGHKS and CDR2 YYEKEE (reference sequence). Written as DNA, the CDR3 is TGTGCAAGCAGCCCTCGCTGGTATTCTTATGGCTACACCTTC. Translating gives CASSPRWYSYGYTF.

This clonotype came up many times. This chain links TRBV2 with TRBJ2-3, with D tentatively TRBD2 (5 bases). The CDR3 loop spans 15 amino acids. V lost 2 bases and J lost 3, with 12 bases in between. Germline V gene sequence: CDR1 SNHLY, CDR2 FYNNEI. CDR3 protein: CASSEREFKTDTQYF. The CDR3 DNA reads as TGTGCCAGCAGTGAAAGGGAGTTCAAAACAGATACGCAGTATTTT.

This clonotype was counted ten times or more. The CDR3 DNA reads TGCAGTGCTAGACCGGCTAACTATGGCTACACCTTC. Translating it yields CSARPANYGYTF. V is TRBV20-1 and J is TRBJ1-2; no clear D. The germline CDR1 and CDR2 sequences are DFQATT and SNEGSKA (reference sequence). With 2 bases removed from V and 0 bases from J, the gap between germline ends came to 4 bases. The CDR3 length is 12 residues.

This clonotype was seen ten or more times. The chain combines TRBV29-1 with TRBJ2-2; no firm D call. Germline CDR1 SQVTM, CDR2 ANQGSEA. The ends were cut back, 4 bases at V and 0 bases at J, with 9 bases in the middle. The CDR3 loop spans 14 amino acids. In nucleotides, the CDR3 is TGCAGCGTTGTATACCTTTCGAACACCGGGGAGCTGTTTTTT. Residues: CSVVYLSNTGELFF.

This clonotype was detected ten times or more. V is TRBV20-1 and J is TRBJ2-7; no definite D call. Per germline, CDR1 DFQATT and CDR2 SNEGSKA (reference sequence). V was pared by 3 bases and J by 2 bases, with 14 bases between. The CDR3 sequence is 14 residues long. Here the CDR3 reads CSARKGTFPYEQYF. The CDR3 nucleotides are TGCAGTGCTAGGAAGGGAACGTTCCCCTACGAGCAGTACTTC.

The gene calls are TRBV7-6 and TRBJ2-3, with D possibly being TRBD1 or TRBD2 (6 bases each). The length of the CDR3 is 15 residues. Trimming shortened V by 5 bases and J by 3 bases, and 15 bases separated the two germline ends. In germline, CDR1 is SGHVS, CDR2 FNYEAQ. In nucleotides, the CDR3 is TGTGCCAGCAGCGGAGGGGGACCGACGACAGATACGCAGTATTTT. It is translated as CASSGGGPTTDTQYF.

This clonotype occurred many times. V usage is TRBV11-3 and J usage is TRBJ2-7; a weak D match, TRBD2 (6 bases). This CDR3 has 13 residues. With 3 bases removed from V and 2 bases from J, the gap between germline ends came to 8 bases. CDR1 and CDR2 from the germline V gene are SGHNT and YENEEA. CDR3 coding DNA: TGTGCCAGCAGCTTCGGGGGTGCCTACGAGCAGTACTTC. Its protein product is CASSFGGAYEQYF.

This clonotype was recorded many times. The chain has TRBV5-1 and TRBJ2-5; 7 bases are a match to TRBD2. The CDR3 is made up of 18 amino acids. Germline CDR1 reads SGHRS; CDR2 reads YFSETQ. V gave up 1 base and J gave up 0 bases; unmatched junction bases: 12. CDR3 DNA: TGCGCCAGCAGCTTGTGGCCGTCTAGCGGCGACTACCAAGAGACCCAGTACTTC. Translation: CASSLWPSSGDYQETQYF.

There are many counts of this clonotype. The J gene is TRBJ2-2, the V gene TRBV20-1, with no clear D. Trimming shortened V by 6 bases and J by 1 base, and 12 bases separated the two germline ends. CDR3 length equals 14 residues. Germline values: CDR1 DFQATT, CDR2 SNEGSKA (reference sequence). The CDR3 sequence is CSALTFGNTGELFF. For the CDR3, the DNA is TGCAGTGCCCTGACCTTCGGGAACACCGGGGAGCTGTTTTTT.

This clonotype appeared a few times. This rearrangement joins TRBV7-6 to TRBJ2-1; D might be TRBD1 (6 bases). Per the germline V gene, CDR1 is SGHVS and CDR2 is FNYEAQ. CDR3 length: 12 amino acids. Trimming pared 6 bases from V and 8 bases from J, leaving 11 bases between. CDR3 region: CASSRNRDEQFF. The CDR3 coding sequence is TGTGCCAGCAGTCGAAACAGGGATGAGCAGTTCTTC.

This clonotype was seen at least ten times. V usage is TRBV5-1 and J usage is TRBJ1-1; D gene ambiguous. V lost 2 bases and J lost 7, with 12 bases in between. From germline, CDR1 is SGHRS and CDR2 YFSETQ. The CDR3 extends over 13 amino acids. CDR3 sequence reads: CASSFGQIDEAFF. The CDR3 region has the DNA TGCGCCAGCAGCTTCGGGCAGATCGATGAAGCTTTCTTT. The variable domain in full, with the rest retrieved from reference TRBV5-1 and TRBJ1-1, is KAGVTQTPRYLIKTRGQQVTLSCSPISGHRSVSWYQQTPGQGLQFLFEYFSETQRNKGNFPGRFSGRQFSNSRSEMNVSTLELGDSALYLCASSFGQIDEAFFGQGTRLTVV.

This clonotype was recorded many times. The chain joins TRBV6-6 to TRBJ2-3; D tentatively reads TRBD1 or TRBD2 (5 bases each). This CDR3 contains 15 residues. Germline V gene data show CDR1 as MNHNY and CDR2 as SVGAGI (reference sequence). V lost 0 bases, J lost 2 bases, and 9 bases lay in between. This CDR3 is CASSYSGGTTDTQYF. The DNA for the CDR3 is TGTGCCAGCAGTTACTCTGGGGGTACCACAGATACGCAGTATTTT.

This clonotype occurred many times. The V gene is TRBV10-3, the J gene TRBJ2-7, with TRBD2 identical over 7 bases. Germline CDR1 ENHRY, CDR2 SYGVKD. Trimming at V came to 2 bases and at J to 3 bases, leaving 7 bases not matched to a gene. The CDR3 loop spans 15 amino acids. Here the CDR3 reads CAISEPQSGGYEQYF. The DNA for the CDR3 is TGTGCCATCAGTGAGCCCCAATCGGGGGGCTACGAGCAGTACTTC.

This clonotype was counted many times. This chain links TRBV5-1 with TRBJ2-6; possibly TRBD2 for D (6 bases). V dropped 4 bases and J dropped 1 base, with 12 bases sitting between them. Germline V gene lookup returns CDR1 SGHRS and CDR2 YFSETQ. The CDR3 covers 16 residues. CDR3 region: CASSQDGGSGANVLTF. The CDR3 DNA sequence: TGCGCCAGCAGCCAAGACGGGGGTTCTGGGGCCAACGTCCTGACTTTC.

This clonotype was seen repeatedly, ten times or more. The chain couples TRBV11-2 to TRBJ2-4; D gene ambiguous. The CDR3 runs 12 residues. The germline CDR1 and CDR2 sequences are SGHAT and FQNNGV. Trimming removed 2 bases from V and 8 bases from J, with 7 bases in between. For the CDR3, the DNA is TGTGCCAGCAGCTTAATGTTGGACATTCAGTACTTC. Translation gives CASSLMLDIQYF.

V usage is TRBV7-3 and J usage is TRBJ2-2, with 10 bases identical to TRBD2. Unmatched junction bases numbered 6, after V lost 10 bases and J lost 4 bases. The CDR3 is 14 amino acids. Germline assignment: CDR1 SGHTA and CDR2 FQGTGA. The CDR3 region is CATSGGGFTGELFF. DNA of the CDR3: TGTGCCACAAGCGGGGGGGGATTCACCGGGGAGCTGTTTTTT. The whole variable domain, remainder taken from reference TRBV7-3 and TRBJ2-2, is GAGVSQTPSNKVTEKGKYVELRCDPISGHTALYWYRQSLGQGPEFLIYFQGTGAADDSGLPNDRFFAVRPEGSVSTLKIQRTERGDSAVYLCATSGGGFTGELFFGEGSRLTVL.

This clonotype was detected ten times or more. The gene calls are TRBV20-1 and TRBJ2-1, with 7 bases that match TRBD1. V shed 6 bases and J 1 base; nucleotides not matched to a gene: 6. The germline V gene encodes CDR1 DFQATT and CDR2 SNEGSKA (reference sequence). The CDR3 contains 14 residues. The CDR3 coding sequence is TGCAGTGCACCTAGACAGGGTTCCTACAATGAGCAGTTCTTC. Translation: CSAPRQGSYNEQFF.

This clonotype was detected many times. The chain has TRBV7-2 and TRBJ2-1; the match to TRBD2 covers 10 bases. This CDR3 is built from 17 residues. The V gene's germline CDR1 is SGHTA and CDR2 FQGNSA. V lost 2 bases to trimming and J lost 1 base; unmatched junction nucleotides: 5. The CDR3 region is CASSLSSGSGSYNEQFF. The CDR3 DNA reads as TGTGCCAGCAGCTTATCTAGCGGGAGTGGATCCTACAATGAGCAGTTCTTC.